These 31 T cell receptor beta chains share one sample of origin, sequenced in a study of T cell responses to AZD1222 COVID-19 vaccine. The data were produced by immunoSEQ multiplex PCR, yet TCRdb's version contains in-frame clones alone and is incomplete. The repertoire has 97,000 or so clones, roughly 84% of them found once; the top ten carry approximately 15%. The sequencing used peripheral blood, collected on day 0 of AZD1222 vaccination. The receptors stem from an adult in good health.

The chain couples TRBV5-4 to TRBJ2-3, with TRBD1 as a possible D gene (5 bases). Germline CDR1 SGHNT, CDR2 YYREEE (reference sequence). Between the trimmed V and J ends, which lost 0 bases and 5 bases, there was a span of 7 bases. CDR3 length equals 13 residues. CDR3: CASSLAGLDTQYF. The CDR3 DNA sequence: TGTGCCAGCAGCTTGGCAGGGCTAGATACGCAGTATTTT.

J is TRBJ1-1 and V is TRBV11-3; D remains ambiguous. With 5 bases removed from V and 1 base from J, the gap between germline ends came to 11 bases. The CDR3 is 14 amino acids. In germline, CDR1 is SGHNT, CDR2 YENEEA. The CDR3 DNA is TGTGCCAGCAGCATAAACGGTGCGAACACTGAAGCTTTCTTT. This gives the protein CASSINGANTEAFF.

J is TRBJ2-1 and V is TRBV27; 13 bases fit TRBD2. The V segment lost 8 bases and the J segment 4 bases; nucleotides outside the gene matches: 8. Germline V gene data show CDR1 as MNHEY and CDR2 as SMNVEV (reference sequence). The CDR3 length is 16 residues. In DNA, the CDR3 is TGTGCCAGCGGGGAAAGGACTAGCGGGGGATACAATGAGCAGTTCTTC. Translating it yields CASGERTSGGYNEQFF.

J is TRBJ2-2 and V is TRBV25-1; D call uncertain. Germline V gene data show CDR1 as MGHDK and CDR2 as SYGVNS. V was cut by 1 base and J by 0 bases, with 9 bases left in between. The CDR3 runs to 16 residues. DNA for the CDR3: TGTGCCAGCAGTGAATTTGGCGGAACGAACACCGGGGAGCTGTTTTTT. Protein: CASSEFGGTNTGELFF.

This clone was counted a few times. This chain connects TRBV6-2 or TRBV6-3 to TRBJ2-1, with 8 bases that match TRBD2. Germline V gene data show CDR1 as MNHEY and CDR2 as SVGEGT. The CDR3 sequence is 15 residues long. The ends lost 5 bases at V and 4 bases at J; junction bases unmatched: 7. The CDR3 loop is CASSDSGIWYNEQFF. CDR3 nucleotide sequence: TGTGCCAGCAGTGATAGCGGGATATGGTACAATGAGCAGTTCTTC.

This chain joins TRBV27 and TRBJ1-1, with TRBD1 identical over 7 bases. The CDR3 loop spans 13 amino acids. V gave up 6 bases and J gave up 0 bases; unmatched junction bases: 1. Germline V lookup: CDR1 MNHEY, CDR2 SMNVEV (reference sequence). The CDR3 nucleotides read TGTGCCAGCAGGGGGACAGTGAACACTGAAGCTTTCTTT. Its protein product is CASRGTVNTEAFF.

The chain combines TRBV24-1 with TRBJ1-2; 7 nucleotides align to TRBD1. V lost 3 bases to trimming and J lost 4 bases; unmatched junction nucleotides: 4. The V gene's germline CDR1 is KGHDR and CDR2 SFDVKD. The CDR3 spans 14 residues. The CDR3 loop reads CATSDTGTVYGYTF. DNA for the CDR3: TGTGCCACCAGTGATACCGGGACAGTCTATGGCTACACCTTC.

The V call is TRBV28, the J call TRBJ2-1, with D hard to call. The germline V gene has CDR1 MDHEN and CDR2 SYDVKM. This CDR3 is 11 amino acids long. Trimming shortened V by 1 base and J by 5 bases, and 0 bases separated the two germline ends. The CDR3: CASSLYNEQFF. The DNA of the CDR3 is TGTGCCAGCAGTTTATACAATGAGCAGTTCTTC.

The sample holds one count of this clone. J is TRBJ2-2 and V is TRBV28, with TRBD1 matching over 8 bases. V was clipped by 5 bases and J by 6 bases; unmatched bases: 8. Germline CDR1 and CDR2: MDHEN and SYDVKM. The CDR3 sequence is 15 residues long. Here the CDR3 reads CASSLPGTGSGELFF. CDR3 DNA: TGTGCCAGCAGTCTCCCCGGGACAGGATCCGGGGAGCTGTTTTTT.

The chain has TRBV28 and TRBJ1-3, with no clear D. V was clipped by 6 bases and J by 0 bases, with 15 bases between them. CDR3 length equals 16 residues. CDR1 is MDHEN, CDR2 SYDVKM, per germline. The CDR3 bases are TGTGCCAGCAGCTCCCCCCCGCCAGCCTCTGGAAACACCATATATTTT. Encoded protein: CASSSPPPASGNTIYF.

V gene TRBV7-2 combines with J gene TRBJ2-5; D uncertain. Trimming shortened V by 4 bases and J by 5 bases, and 11 bases separated the two germline ends. Germline values: CDR1 SGHTA, CDR2 FQGNSA. The CDR3 has 13 amino acids. CDR3 in amino acids: CASSYGPGETQYF. The CDR3 DNA reads as TGTGCCAGCAGCTACGGGCCTGGGGAGACCCAGTACTTC.

The V call is TRBV9, the J call TRBJ1-2; D is uncertain. Between the trimmed V and J ends, which lost 0 bases and 0 bases, there was a span of 3 bases. The CDR3 totals 13 residues. CDR1 is SGDLS and CDR2 is YYNGEE in the germline V gene. Here the CDR3 DNA reads TGTGCCAGCAGCGTAGATTCTAACTATGGCTACACCTTC. It translates to CASSVDSNYGYTF.

This chain joins TRBV5-4 and TRBJ2-4; 12 nucleotides align to TRBD2. Germline assignment: CDR1 SGHNT and CDR2 YYREEE (reference sequence). Losses at the gene ends were 4 bases for V and 1 base for J; bases not matched to a gene: 9. This CDR3 spans 18 amino acids. The CDR3 loop reads CASSPRGLAGPAKNIQYF. CDR3 nucleotides: TGTGCCAGCAGCCCCCGCGGACTAGCGGGACCCGCCAAAAACATTCAGTACTTC.

The chain recombines TRBV12-5 with TRBJ1-5; D remains unclear. CDR1 and CDR2 from the germline V gene are LGHNT and FRNRAP. Trimming removed 6 bases from V and 3 bases from J, with 18 bases in between. This CDR3 has 16 amino acids. The CDR3 bases are TGTGCTAGTGGCCCACCGGGGATTCAGTACAATCAGCCCCAGCATTTT. Translation gives CASGPPGIQYNQPQHF. The whole variable domain, filled in from reference TRBV12-5 and TRBJ1-5, reads DARVTQTPRHKVTEMGQEVTMRCQPILGHNTVFWYRQTMMQGLELLAYFRNRAPLDDSGMPKDRFSAEMPDATLATLKIQPSEPRDSAVYFCASGPPGIQYNQPQHFGDGTRLSIL.

This chain uses TRBV6-4 with TRBJ2-7; D uncertain. The ends were cut back, 4 bases at V and 3 bases at J, with 19 bases in the middle. CDR1 and CDR2 (germline): MRHNA, SNTAGT. The CDR3 contains 16 residues. The CDR3 spells CASSVSPLGTGYEQYV. CDR3 DNA sequence: TGTGCCAGCAGTGTTAGCCCATTGGGAACTGGCTACGAGCAGTACGTC.

The rearrangement uses TRBV28 and TRBJ2-7, with D possibly TRBD2 on 5 matching bases. Trimming shortened V by 7 bases and J by 3 bases, and 7 bases separated the two germline ends. The CDR3 runs to 11 residues. Germline V gene sequence: CDR1 MDHEN, CDR2 SYDVKM. CDR3 nucleotide sequence: TGTGCCAGCAAACGGGGCTACGAGCAGTACTTC. It encodes CASKRGYEQYF. The variable domain in full, with the rest retrieved from reference TRBV28 and TRBJ2-7, is DVKVTQSSRYLVKRTGEKVFLECVQDMDHENMFWYRQDPGLGLRLIYFSYDVKMKEKGDIPEGYSVSREKKERFSLILESASTNQTSMYLCASKRGYEQYFGPGTRLTVT.

The V call is TRBV11-2, the J call TRBJ2-2; D is unclear. V gave up 7 bases and J gave up 0 bases, with 15 bases separating them. CDR1 and CDR2 from the germline V gene are SGHAT and FQNNGV. The CDR3 runs 16 residues. The CDR3 loop reads CASTPITGPNTGELFF. In DNA form, the CDR3 reads TGTGCCAGCACCCCCATAACCGGGCCGAACACCGGGGAGCTGTTTTTT.

V gene TRBV7-2 combines with J gene TRBJ2-3; 9 nucleotides match TRBD2. Trimming cost V 6 bases and J 3 bases; bases outside gene matches: 13. In germline, CDR1 is SGHTA, CDR2 FQGNSA. The CDR3 is 17 residues long. The CDR3 bases are TGTGCCAGCAGTCTCGAAAGGGCGGGAGGGATGACAGATACGCAGTATTTT. Translating it yields CASSLERAGGMTDTQYF.

The V gene is TRBV10-3, the J gene TRBJ2-2; tentatively, D is TRBD1 (6 bases). Germline-derived CDR1 and CDR2 are ENHRY and SYGVKD. Trimming took off 6 bases at V and 4 bases at J, with 15 bases between the two ends. This CDR3 spans 15 amino acids. The CDR3 DNA is TGTGCCATCAGACCTGTTACAGGGATCACCGGGGAGCTGTTTTTT. Its translation is CAIRPVTGITGELFF.

The chain carries TRBV12-3 or TRBV12-4 and TRBJ1-2; D is undetermined. The CDR3 covers 12 residues. Trimming shortened V by 1 base and J by 5 bases, and 5 bases separated the two germline ends. As DNA, the CDR3 is TGTGCCAGCAGTTTAGGGAAATATGGCTACACCTTC. Its translation is CASSLGKYGYTF.

J is TRBJ2-5 and V is TRBV24-1; D is possibly TRBD1 or TRBD2 (7 bases each). The CDR3 sequence is 13 residues long. In germline, CDR1 is KGHDR, CDR2 SFDVKD. V was pared by 10 bases and J by 1 base, with 12 bases between. This CDR3 reads CATQGGTQETQYF. The CDR3 DNA follows: TGTGCCACGCAGGGGGGGACCCAAGAGACCCAGTACTTC.

CDR3 residues: CASSSPGQGLYEQYF. The CDR3 nucleotides are TGTGCCAGCAGCTCGCCGGGACAGGGCCTCTACGAGCAGTACTTC. This chain connects TRBV7-2 to TRBJ2-7; 9 positions agree with TRBD1. Germline CDR1 is SGHTA and CDR2 is FQGNSA. V lost 4 bases and J lost 3; bases outside the gene matches: 7. This CDR3 is built from 15 residues.

The chain couples TRBV9 to TRBJ2-3, with 8 bases matching TRBD1. The CDR3 extends over 15 amino acids. With 10 bases clipped from V and 3 bases from J, the junction kept 13 bases outside the gene matches. The V gene's germline CDR1 is SGDLS and CDR2 YYNGEE. CDR3 coding DNA: TGTGCCTTTAAGGGCGGCAGGGGGCAGACAGATACGCAGTATTTT. The encoded protein is CAFKGGRGQTDTQYF.

The genes are TRBV18 and TRBJ2-7, with TRBD2 identical over 11 bases. Losses at the gene ends were 3 bases for V and 5 bases for J; bases not matched to a gene: 9. The CDR3 contains 16 residues. Germline V lookup: CDR1 KGHSH, CDR2 LQKENI. Here the CDR3 DNA reads TGTGCCAGCTCACCGGGACTAGCGGACGTAAGTCACGAGCAGTACTTC. As protein: CASSPGLADVSHEQYF.

This chain links TRBV4-3 with TRBJ1-1; D is unclear. The V end was cut by 1 base, the J end by 5 bases, with 11 bases between. Germline lookup yields CDR1 LGHNA and CDR2 YSLEER. This CDR3 comprises 14 residues. CDR3 region: CASSQGKIETEAFF. CDR3 sequence (DNA): TGCGCCAGCAGCCAAGGTAAAATTGAGACTGAAGCTTTCTTT.

The chain couples TRBV11-3 to TRBJ1-1, with D unresolved. The CDR3 runs 12 residues. The V end lost 0 bases, the J end lost 8 bases, and 7 bases lay between the germline ends. Germline CDR1 reads SGHNT; CDR2 reads YENEEA. CDR3 nucleotides: TGTGCCAGCAGCTTAGAAGTTGGAGAAGCTTTCTTT. It encodes CASSLEVGEAFF.

The V call is TRBV25-1, the J call TRBJ1-1; 8 bases fit TRBD1. With 2 bases clipped from V and 4 bases from J, the junction kept 3 bases outside the gene matches. The CDR3 spans 14 residues. Germline CDR1 is MGHDK and CDR2 is SYGVNS. CDR3 sequence (DNA): TGTGCCAGCAGTGAACAAACAGGGGGCACTGAAGCTTTCTTT. Translating it yields CASSEQTGGTEAFF.

V and J are TRBV7-4 and TRBJ2-7; D may be TRBD2 (6 bases). Trimming took 1 base from V and 6 from J, leaving 13 bases between them. Germline V gene lookup returns CDR1 SGHVT and CDR2 SQSDAQ. The CDR3 is 14 amino acids. In DNA, the CDR3 is TGTGCCAGCAGCTTAGGCGGGACCCTCACCGAGCAGTACTTC. It encodes CASSLGGTLTEQYF. Looking up the rest from reference TRBV7-4 and TRBJ2-7 gives the full variable domain: GAGVSQSPRYKVAKRGRDVALRCDSISGHVTLYWYRQTLGQGSEVLTYSQSDAQRDKSGRPSGRFSAERPERSVSTLKIQRTEQGDSAVYLCASSLGGTLTEQYFGPGTRLTVT.

This clone was observed a handful of times. This specimen includes other DNA sequences encoding the same CDR3. J is TRBJ1-2 and V is TRBV14; D gene unclear. The CDR3 has 12 amino acids. The germline V gene encodes CDR1 SGHDN and CDR2 FVKESK. V gave up 1 base and J gave up 2 bases, with 2 bases separating them. CDR3 amino acids: CASSQGNYGYTF. The CDR3 nucleotides read TGTGCCAGCAGCCAAGGCAACTATGGCTACACCTTC.

The genes are TRBV9 and TRBJ2-2; TRBD1 matches 10 bases. This CDR3 is 16 amino acids long. Germline V gives CDR1 SGDLS, CDR2 YYNGEE. The trim removed 0 bases at V and 5 bases at J, leaving 4 bases unmatched. The CDR3: CASSVARTGGTGELFF. The CDR3 coding sequence is TGTGCCAGCAGCGTAGCCAGGACAGGGGGGACCGGGGAGCTGTTTTTT.

The chain carries TRBV7-9 and TRBJ1-3; TRBD1 agrees at 9 bases. CDR1 is SEHNR and CDR2 is FQNEAQ in the germline V gene (reference sequence). The V and J ends lost 4 bases and 3 bases, in that order; junction bases with no gene match: 4. This CDR3 contains 15 residues. CDR3 amino acids: CASSYGQGIGNTIYF. The CDR3 nucleotides read TGTGCCAGCAGCTACGGACAGGGGATTGGAAACACCATATATTTT. Supplemented by reference TRBV7-9 and TRBJ1-3, the full variable domain reads DTGVSQNPRHKITKRGQNVTFRCDPISEHNRLYWYRQTLGQGPEFLTYFQNEAQLEKSRLLSDRFSAERPKGSFSTLEIQRTEQGDSAMYLCASSYGQGIGNTIYFGEGSWLTVV.